Shown below are 20 T cell receptor beta chains from a single sample sequenced in a study of T cell responses to AZD1222 COVID-19 vaccine. Generated by immunoSEQ multiplex PCR, the TCRdb table keeps only in-frame clones and is missing some. The sample includes 120,000 or so clones, roughly 90% seen only once; the top ten take over 8.5%. This specimen consisted of peripheral blood, obtained on day 0 of MenACWY control vaccination. The receptors shown here come from an adult in good health.

This chain uses TRBV19 with TRBJ1-3, with 8 bases identical to TRBD1. The J segment lost 3 bases and the V segment lost 5 bases, leaving 3 bases of the junction unmatched. The CDR3 is 14 amino acids. CDR1 LNHDA and CDR2 SQIVND come from the germline V gene (reference sequence). CDR3 in amino acids: CASSHGQGGNTIYF. The CDR3 DNA follows: TGTGCCAGTAGTCATGGACAGGGTGGAAACACCATATATTTT. The full variable domain, in which reference TRBV19 and TRBJ1-3 provide the parts outside the CDR3, is DGGITQSPKYLFRKEGQNVTLSCEQNLNHDAMYWYRQDPGQGLRLIYYSQIVNDFQKGDIAEGYSVSREKKESFPLTVTSAQKNPTAFYLCASSHGQGGNTIYFGEGSWLTVV.

The chain combines TRBV5-1 with TRBJ2-3; D may be TRBD1 (7 bases). The V gene's germline CDR1 is SGHRS and CDR2 YFSETQ. V dropped 4 bases and J dropped 0 bases, with 15 bases sitting between them. CDR3 length equals 16 residues. CDR3 nucleotides: TGCGCCAGCAGCGGCGGGGACAGCATTAGCACAGATACGCAGTATTTT. As protein: CASSGGDSISTDTQYF. Full variable domain (remainder filled in from reference TRBV5-1 and TRBJ2-3): KAGVTQTPRYLIKTRGQQVTLSCSPISGHRSVSWYQQTPGQGLQFLFEYFSETQRNKGNFPGRFSGRQFSNSRSEMNVSTLELGDSALYLCASSGGDSISTDTQYFGPGTRLTVL.

J is TRBJ2-7 and V is TRBV5-4, with TRBD1 matching 9 bases. This CDR3 is 15 amino acids long. V was clipped by 4 bases and J by 1 base; unmatched bases: 6. Germline V gene data show CDR1 as SGHNT and CDR2 as YYREEE (reference sequence). The CDR3 protein is CASSPRDRDSYEQYF. The CDR3 DNA follows: TGTGCCAGCAGCCCGCGGGACAGGGATTCCTACGAGCAGTACTTC.

The chain uses TRBV5-1 and TRBJ2-7, with TRBD2 identical over 8 bases. V was pared by 3 bases and J by 5 bases, with 10 bases of the junction left unmatched. Germline values: CDR1 SGHRS, CDR2 YFSETQ. The CDR3 is 15 residues long. The CDR3 loop reads CASSSRPAGDHEQYF. The CDR3 coding sequence is TGCGCCAGCAGCTCCCGCCCAGCGGGAGATCACGAGCAGTACTTC.

The gene calls are TRBV11-3 and TRBJ2-1; TRBD2 matches at 8 bases. The CDR3 has 14 residues. Unmatched junction bases numbered 3, after V lost 5 bases and J lost 3 bases. The V gene's germline CDR1 is SGHNT and CDR2 YENEEA. CDR3 region: CASSGSGVYNEQFF. DNA of the CDR3: TGTGCCAGCAGCGGTAGCGGGGTCTACAATGAGCAGTTCTTC.

The V gene is TRBV6-4, the J gene TRBJ2-3, with unresolved D. The germline CDR1 and CDR2 sequences are MRHNA and SNTAGT. The CDR3 spans 16 residues. Trimming pared 3 bases from V and 2 bases from J, leaving 15 bases between. CDR3 sequence: CASSEAFQSPTDTQYF. In DNA form, the CDR3 reads TGTGCCAGCAGTGAAGCTTTTCAGAGCCCCACAGATACGCAGTATTTT.

This clone was counted only a few times. The chain carries TRBV5-1 and TRBJ1-2; perhaps TRBD1 as D (6 bases). CDR1 is SGHRS and CDR2 is YFSETQ in the germline V gene. The CDR3 spans 14 residues. With 1 base removed from V and 1 base from J, the gap between germline ends came to 8 bases. CDR3 DNA: TGCGCCAGCAGCTTGAACAGGGATAACTATGGCTACACCTTC. This sequence encodes CASSLNRDNYGYTF.

This clone is a singleton in its sample. The chain employs TRBV28 and TRBJ1-3, with D possibly TRBD1 on 6 matching bases. V lost 9 bases and J 1 base, leaving 16 bases between the germline ends. The CDR3 is 15 residues long. Per the germline V gene, CDR1 is MDHEN and CDR2 is SYDVKM. The CDR3 here is CASSVGGTSGNTIYF. The CDR3, as DNA: TGTGCCAGTTCGGTAGGGGGGACTTCTGGAAACACCATATATTTT.

This chain links TRBV5-1 with TRBJ2-1; 7 nucleotides match TRBD2. CDR1 and CDR2 (germline): SGHRS, YFSETQ. V was pared by 5 bases and J by 0 bases, with 8 bases of the junction left unmatched. The CDR3 spans 16 residues. Written as DNA, the CDR3 is TGCGCCAGCAGTGTTAGCGGGTTGGGCTCCTACAATGAGCAGTTCTTC. Its translation is CASSVSGLGSYNEQFF.

This chain uses TRBV29-1 with TRBJ2-6, with TRBD1 identical over 10 bases. Trimming at V came to 4 bases and at J to 1 base, leaving 7 bases not matched to a gene. The CDR3 is made up of 17 amino acids. Germline V gene sequence: CDR1 SQVTM, CDR2 ANQGSEA. The DNA for the CDR3 is TGCAGCGTTGGTCCCGGGACAGGGGAATCTGGGGCCAACGTCCTGACTTTC. This encodes CSVGPGTGESGANVLTF.

This clone has a single count. This chain connects TRBV6-5 to TRBJ1-1, with TRBD1 as a possible D gene (6 bases). There are 16 residues in the CDR3. The germline V gene has CDR1 MNHEY and CDR2 SVGAGI. The V end was cut by 1 base, the J end by 1 base, with 13 bases between. The CDR3 loop is CASSYYRTGKNTEAFF. CDR3 bases: TGTGCCAGCAGTTACTACCGTACAGGGAAGAACACTGAAGCTTTCTTT.

This clone was seen a few times. This chain joins TRBV25-1 and TRBJ2-2; 9 bases fit TRBD1. J gave up 3 bases and V 4 bases, and 6 bases lay outside the gene matches. The CDR3 runs to 16 residues. The germline gives CDR1 MGHDK, CDR2 SYGVNS. In DNA, the CDR3 is TGTGCCAGCAGTGCCCACAGGGGGCAGGACACCGGGGAGCTGTTTTTT. Its translation is CASSAHRGQDTGELFF.

The J gene is TRBJ2-3, the V gene TRBV11-3; TRBD2 might be the D (6 bases). Per the germline V gene, CDR1 is SGHNT and CDR2 is YENEEA. This CDR3 contains 15 residues. The germline V and J ends were trimmed by 3 bases and 4 bases, with 14 bases remaining between them. The CDR3 DNA reads TGTGCCAGCAGCTTTTCTTCTGGCGGGGCAGATACGCAGTATTTT. Its protein product is CASSFSSGGADTQYF.

This chain joins TRBV7-9 and TRBJ1-2; 7 nucleotides match TRBD1. The V gene end was trimmed by 3 bases and the J gene end by 6 bases; junction bases not matched to a gene: 7. CDR1 is SEHNR, CDR2 FQNEAQ, per germline (reference sequence). The CDR3 is 14 residues long. Written as DNA, the CDR3 is TGTGCCAGCAGCTTCTTACAGGGGTTCAATGGCTACACCTTC. Residues: CASSFLQGFNGYTF.

The chain joins TRBV28 to TRBJ2-7; 7 nucleotides agree with TRBD1. CDR1 is MDHEN and CDR2 is SYDVKM in the germline V gene. The J segment lost 2 bases and the V segment lost 8 bases, leaving 12 bases of the junction unmatched. This CDR3 region has 15 residues. The CDR3 DNA reads TGTGCCAGCGGAAATCCGGACAGGTCTACCTACGAGCAGTACTTC. Translating gives CASGNPDRSTYEQYF.

This chain's CDR3 is CASSTRQGLVGETQYF. CDR3 nucleotide sequence: TGCGCCAGCAGCACCCGACAGGGTCTTGTTGGAGAGACCCAGTACTTC. The J gene is TRBJ2-5, the V gene TRBV4-1; 7 nucleotides line up with TRBD1. Per the germline V gene, CDR1 is MGHRA and CDR2 is YSYEKL. Trimming removed 5 bases from V and 4 bases from J; junction bases left unmatched: 13. The CDR3 consists of 16 residues.

The V gene is TRBV28, the J gene TRBJ2-7, with D possibly TRBD1 on 5 matching bases. This CDR3 is 13 amino acids long. V gave up 6 bases and J gave up 3 bases, with 12 bases separating them. The germline CDR1 and CDR2 sequences are MDHEN and SYDVKM. For the CDR3, the DNA is TGTGCCAGCAGGAGCGATACAGGCTACGAGCAGTACTTC. Its protein product is CASRSDTGYEQYF.

This clone occurred a few times. The chain recombines TRBV7-9 with TRBJ1-2, with D possibly being TRBD1 (5 bases). The CDR3 is made up of 15 amino acids. CDR1 and CDR2 from the germline V gene are SEHNR and FQNEAQ (reference sequence). The ends were cut back, 5 bases at V and 4 bases at J, with 17 bases in the middle. Here the CDR3 reads CASSLGTVPPYGYTF. The CDR3 bases are TGTGCCAGCAGCCTGGGGACCGTTCCCCCCTATGGCTACACCTTC.

This clone was recorded only once. This rearrangement joins TRBV9 to TRBJ2-3; TRBD2 matches 7 bases. CDR1 is SGDLS and CDR2 is YYNGEE in the germline V gene. The junction had 21 bases not matched to a gene; V was cut back by 0 bases and J by 5 bases. This CDR3 comprises 20 residues. CDR3 loop: CASSVGTLLRAGVGIDTQYF. The DNA of the CDR3 is TGTGCCAGCAGCGTAGGGACCCTCCTCCGGGCGGGAGTAGGCATAGATACGCAGTATTTT.

The V gene is TRBV4-1, the J gene TRBJ2-7, with 10 nucleotides matching TRBD2. Germline CDR1 MGHRA, CDR2 YSYEKL. This CDR3 is built from 16 residues. Trimming at V came to 0 bases and at J to 2 bases, leaving 4 bases not matched to a gene. The CDR3 here is CASSQEALAGAYEQYF. CDR3 DNA: TGCGCCAGCAGCCAAGAGGCCCTAGCGGGAGCCTACGAGCAGTACTTC.